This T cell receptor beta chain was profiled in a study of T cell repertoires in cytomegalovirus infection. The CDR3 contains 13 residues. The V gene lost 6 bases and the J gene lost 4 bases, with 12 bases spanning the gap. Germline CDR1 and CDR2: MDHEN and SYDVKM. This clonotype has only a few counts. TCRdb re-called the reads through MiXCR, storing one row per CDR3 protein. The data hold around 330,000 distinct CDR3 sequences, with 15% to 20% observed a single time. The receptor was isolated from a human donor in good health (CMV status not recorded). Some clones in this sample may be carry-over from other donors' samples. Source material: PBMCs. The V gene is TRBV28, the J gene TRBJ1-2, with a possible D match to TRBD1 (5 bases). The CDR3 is CASRDRGTYGYTF. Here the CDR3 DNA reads TGTGCCAGCAGGGACCGAGGGACCTATGGCTACACCTTC.